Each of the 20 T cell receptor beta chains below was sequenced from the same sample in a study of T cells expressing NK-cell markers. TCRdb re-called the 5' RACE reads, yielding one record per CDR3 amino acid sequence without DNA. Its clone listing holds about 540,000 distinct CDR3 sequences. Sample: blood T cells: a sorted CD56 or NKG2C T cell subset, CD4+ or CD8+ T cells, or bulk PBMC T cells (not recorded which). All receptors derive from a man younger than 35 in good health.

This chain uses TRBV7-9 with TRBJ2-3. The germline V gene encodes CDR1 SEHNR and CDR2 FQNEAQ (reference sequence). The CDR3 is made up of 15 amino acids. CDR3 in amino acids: CASSLVTPNMDTQYF. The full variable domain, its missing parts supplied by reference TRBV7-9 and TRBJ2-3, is DTGVSQNPRHKITKRGQNVTFRCDPISEHNRLYWYRQTLGQGPEFLTYFQNEAQLEKSRLLSDRFSAERPKGSFSTLEIQRTEQGDSAMYLCASSLVTPNMDTQYFGPGTRLTVL.

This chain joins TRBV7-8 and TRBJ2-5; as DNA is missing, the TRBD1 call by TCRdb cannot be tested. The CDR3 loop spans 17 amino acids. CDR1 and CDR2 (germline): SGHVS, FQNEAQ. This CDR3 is CASSLDGWTGFQETQYF.

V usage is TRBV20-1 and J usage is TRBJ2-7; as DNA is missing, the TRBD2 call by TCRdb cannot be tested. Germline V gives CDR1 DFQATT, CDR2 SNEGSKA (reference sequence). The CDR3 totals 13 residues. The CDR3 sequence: CSVSTTSWGEQYF.

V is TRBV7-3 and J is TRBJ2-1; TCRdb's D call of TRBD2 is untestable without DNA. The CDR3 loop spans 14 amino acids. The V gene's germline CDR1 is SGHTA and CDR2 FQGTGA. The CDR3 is CASSSDSLYNEQFF.

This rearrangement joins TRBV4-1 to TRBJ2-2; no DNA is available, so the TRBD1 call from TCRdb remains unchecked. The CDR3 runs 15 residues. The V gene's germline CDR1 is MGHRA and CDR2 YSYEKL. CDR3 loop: CASSQGRVDTGELFF.

CDR3: CSAHFQGTEQFF. The chain links TRBV20-1 to TRBJ2-1; without DNA, the TCRdb call of TRBD1 cannot be checked. The CDR3 has 12 amino acids. Germline V gene lookup returns CDR1 DFQATT and CDR2 SNEGSKA (reference sequence).

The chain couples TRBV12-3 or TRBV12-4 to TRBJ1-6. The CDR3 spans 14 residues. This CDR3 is CASSPKSPHSPLHF.

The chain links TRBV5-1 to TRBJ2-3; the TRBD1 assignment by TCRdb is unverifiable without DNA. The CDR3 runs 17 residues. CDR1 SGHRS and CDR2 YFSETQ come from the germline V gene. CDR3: CASSSHARGRGTDTQYF.

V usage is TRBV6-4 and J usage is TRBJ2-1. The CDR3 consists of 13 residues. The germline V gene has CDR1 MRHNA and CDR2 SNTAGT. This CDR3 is CASSDLANGEQFF.

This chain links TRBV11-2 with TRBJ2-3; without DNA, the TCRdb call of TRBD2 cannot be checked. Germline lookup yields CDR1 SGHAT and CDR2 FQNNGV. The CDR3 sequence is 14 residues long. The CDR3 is CASSRRLVSDTQYF.

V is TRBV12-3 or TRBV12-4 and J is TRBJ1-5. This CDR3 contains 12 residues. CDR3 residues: CASNSMDQPQHF.

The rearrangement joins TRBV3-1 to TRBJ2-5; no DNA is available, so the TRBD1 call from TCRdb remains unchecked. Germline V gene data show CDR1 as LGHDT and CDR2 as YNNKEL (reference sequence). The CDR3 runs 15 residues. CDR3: CASSRTWGVGETQYF.

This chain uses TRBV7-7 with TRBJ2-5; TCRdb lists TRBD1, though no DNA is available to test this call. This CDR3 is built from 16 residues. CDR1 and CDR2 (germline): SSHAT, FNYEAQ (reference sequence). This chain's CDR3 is CASSLVFTGGYETQYF.

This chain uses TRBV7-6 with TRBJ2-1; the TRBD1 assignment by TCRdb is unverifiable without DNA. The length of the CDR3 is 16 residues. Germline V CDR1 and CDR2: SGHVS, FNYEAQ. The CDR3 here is CASSTPGQGVVREQFF. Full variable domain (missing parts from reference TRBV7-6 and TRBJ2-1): GAGVSQSPRYKVTKRGQDVALRCDPISGHVSLYWYRQALGQGPEFLTYFNYEAQQDKSGLPNDRFSAERPEGSISTLTIQRTEQRDSAMYRCASSTPGQGVVREQFFGPGTRLTVL.

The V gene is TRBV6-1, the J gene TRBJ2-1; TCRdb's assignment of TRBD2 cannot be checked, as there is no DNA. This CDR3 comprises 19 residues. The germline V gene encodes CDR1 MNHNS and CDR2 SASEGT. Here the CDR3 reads CASGPPTSGRVRAGNEQFF.

Here the CDR3 reads CASSLQGPRSYEQYF. The chain is built from TRBV27 and TRBJ2-7; the D call from TCRdb, TRBD1, cannot be confirmed without DNA. Germline V gene sequence: CDR1 MNHEY, CDR2 SMNVEV (reference sequence). The CDR3 is 15 residues long.

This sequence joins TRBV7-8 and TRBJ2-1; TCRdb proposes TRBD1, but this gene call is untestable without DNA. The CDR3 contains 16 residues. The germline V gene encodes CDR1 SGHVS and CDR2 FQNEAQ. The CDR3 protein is CASSLVAGRAYNEQFF.

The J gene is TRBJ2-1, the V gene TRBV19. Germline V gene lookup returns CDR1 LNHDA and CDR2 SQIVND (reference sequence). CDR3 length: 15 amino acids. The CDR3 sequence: CASRKKVGIIGEQFF. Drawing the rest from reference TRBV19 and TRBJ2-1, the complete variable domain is DGGITQSPKYLFRKEGQNVTLSCEQNLNHDAMYWYRQDPGQGLRLIYYSQIVNDFQKGDIAEGYSVSREKKESFPLTVTSAQKNPTAFYLCASRKKVGIIGEQFFGPGTRLTVL.

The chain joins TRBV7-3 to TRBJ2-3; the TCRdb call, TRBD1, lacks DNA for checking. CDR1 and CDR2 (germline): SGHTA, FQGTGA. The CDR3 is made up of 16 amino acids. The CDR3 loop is CASSTTGRGGSDTQYF.

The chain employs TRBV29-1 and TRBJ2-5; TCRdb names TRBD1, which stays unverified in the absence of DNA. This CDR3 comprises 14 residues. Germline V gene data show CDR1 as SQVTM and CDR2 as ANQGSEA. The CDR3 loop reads CSATDRTYQETQYF.